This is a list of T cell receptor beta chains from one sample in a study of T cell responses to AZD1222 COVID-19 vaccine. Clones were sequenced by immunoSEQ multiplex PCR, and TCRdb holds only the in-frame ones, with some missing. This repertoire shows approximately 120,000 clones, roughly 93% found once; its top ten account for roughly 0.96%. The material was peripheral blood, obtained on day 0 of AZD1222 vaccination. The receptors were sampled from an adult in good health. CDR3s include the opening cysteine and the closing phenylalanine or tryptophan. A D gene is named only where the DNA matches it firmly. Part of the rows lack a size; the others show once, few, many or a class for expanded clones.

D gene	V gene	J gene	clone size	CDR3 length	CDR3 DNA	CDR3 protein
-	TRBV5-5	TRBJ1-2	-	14	TGTGCCAGCAGCTTGGCCGTGGGGGTCTATGGCTACACCTTC	CASSLAVGVYGYTF
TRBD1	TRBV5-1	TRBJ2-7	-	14	TGCGCCAGCAGCTACCGACAGGGTCCCTACGAGCAGTACTTC	CASSYRQGPYEQYF
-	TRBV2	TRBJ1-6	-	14	TGTGCCAGCAGTGAAGCGCTTGGGGTTTCACCCCTCCACTTT	CASSEALGVSPLHF
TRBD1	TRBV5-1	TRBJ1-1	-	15	TGCGCCAGCAGCCAGTCCAGGGGGAGGAACACTGAAGCTTTCTTT	CASSQSRGRNTEAFF
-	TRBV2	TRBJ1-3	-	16	TGTGCCAGCCGCCAAAACAGCGGGGTATCTGGAAACACCATATATTTT	CASRQNSGVSGNTIYF
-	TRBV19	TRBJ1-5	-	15	TGTGCCAGTAGTGACAGGCCACGGGGCAATCAGCCCCAGCATTTT	CASSDRPRGNQPQHF
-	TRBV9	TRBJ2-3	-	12	TGTGCCAGCAGCGTAGAGACGGTTACGCAGTATTTT	CASSVETVTQYF
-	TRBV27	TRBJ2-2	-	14	TGTGCCAGTTGGAGGGCTACGAACACCGGGGAGCTGTTTTTT	CASWRATNTGELFF
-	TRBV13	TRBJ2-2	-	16	TGTGCCAGCAGCTTACGATGGGGGATCAACACCGGGGAGCTGTTTTTT	CASSLRWGINTGELFF
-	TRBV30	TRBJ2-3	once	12	TGTGCCTGGACCCGAAACACAGATACGCAGTATTTT	CAWTRNTDTQYF
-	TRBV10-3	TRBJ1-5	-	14	TGTGCCATCAGTTCGGATCGCGGCAATCAGCCCCAGCATTTT	CAISSDRGNQPQHF
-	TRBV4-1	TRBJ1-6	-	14	TGCGCCAGCAGCCATGCCGGCGGGGGCTCACCCCTCCACTTT	CASSHAGGGSPLHF
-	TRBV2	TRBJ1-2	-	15	TGTGCCAGCAGTGATTCTGGCAGGGAAGGCTATGGCTACACCTTC	CASSDSGREGYGYTF
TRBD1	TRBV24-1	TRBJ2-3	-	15	TGTGCCACCAGTGCGGGACAGTTGAGCACAGATACGCAGTATTTT	CATSAGQLSTDTQYF
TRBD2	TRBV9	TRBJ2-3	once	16	TGTGCCAGCAGCGTAGGCCAGCGGGGTTTCACAGATACGCAGTATTTT	CASSVGQRGFTDTQYF
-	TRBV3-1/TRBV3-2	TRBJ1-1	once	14	TGTGCCAGCAGCCAAGACTTAGTCATGGGGGCGGCTTTCTTT	CASSQDLVMGAAFF
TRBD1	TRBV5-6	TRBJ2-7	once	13	TGTGCCAGCAGCTCGGGACAGGATGACGAGCAGTACTTC	CASSSGQDDEQYF
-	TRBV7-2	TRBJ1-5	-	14	TGTGCCAGCAGCTTAGCGTGGGAGAATCAGCCCCAGCATTTT	CASSLAWENQPQHF
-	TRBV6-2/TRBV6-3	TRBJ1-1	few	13	TGTGCCAGCAGTTTATTAGAGTCCGCTGAAGCTTTCTTT	CASSLLESAEAFF
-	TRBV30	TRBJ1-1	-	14	TGTGCCTGGAGTGTAGGGGGTTTGGGGACTGAAGCTTTCTTT	CAWSVGGLGTEAFF
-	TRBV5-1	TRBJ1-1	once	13	TGCGCCAGCAGCTTGGTGTTGGGCACTGAAGCTTTCTTT	CASSLVLGTEAFF
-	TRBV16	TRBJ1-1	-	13	TGTGCCAGCAGCCGAACCGGGGGCACTGAAGCTTTCTTT	CASSRTGGTEAFF
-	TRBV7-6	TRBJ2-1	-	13	TGTGCCAGCAGCTTAGTTGGGGGAGATGAGCAGTTCTTC	CASSLVGGDEQFF
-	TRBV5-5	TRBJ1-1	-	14	TGTGCCAGCAGCCCCGGGACCACTAACCCTGAAGCTTTCTTT	CASSPGTTNPEAFF
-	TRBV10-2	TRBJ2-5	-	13	TGCGCCAGCCGTACACAGGTCCAAGAGACCCAGTACTTC	CASRTQVQETQYF
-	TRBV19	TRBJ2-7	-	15	TGTGCCAGTAGTATCCTCGGGACACCGACATACGAGCAGTACTTC	CASSILGTPTYEQYF
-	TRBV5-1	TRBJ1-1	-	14	TGCGCCAGCAGCTCCGCCACAGGGAACACTGAAGCTTTCTTT	CASSSATGNTEAFF
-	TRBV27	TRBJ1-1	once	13	TGTGCCAGCAGTTGGGACGGGAACACTGAAGCTTTCTTT	CASSWDGNTEAFF
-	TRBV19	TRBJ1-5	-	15	TGTGCCAGTAGTATAAACGGGCGGGGGCGTAGGCCCCAGCATTTT	CASSINGRGRRPQHF
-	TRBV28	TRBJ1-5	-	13	TGTGCCAGCACGACGAATAGCAATCAGCCCCAGCATTTT	CASTTNSNQPQHF
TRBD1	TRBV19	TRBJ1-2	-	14	TGTGCCAGTACCCCAGGGGGCCCACTCCAGGGCTACACCTTC	CASTPGGPLQGYTF
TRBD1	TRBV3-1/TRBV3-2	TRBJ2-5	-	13	TGTGCCAGCAGCTCACAGGGGAGAGGGACCCAGTACTTC	CASSSQGRGTQYF
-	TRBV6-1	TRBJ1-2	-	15	TGTGCCAGCAGTGAAACGGGAGGACCGGACTATGGCTACACCTTC	CASSETGGPDYGYTF
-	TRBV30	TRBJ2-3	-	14	TGTGCCTGGGTCCCCTGGACTAGCACAGATACGCAGTATTTT	CAWVPWTSTDTQYF
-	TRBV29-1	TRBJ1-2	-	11	TGCAGCGTTGAGCAGGGTTATGGCTACACCTTC	CSVEQGYGYTF
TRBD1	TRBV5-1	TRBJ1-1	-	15	TGCGCCAGCAGCTTGGCAGGGACAGGGGGCACTGAAGCTTTCTTT	CASSLAGTGGTEAFF
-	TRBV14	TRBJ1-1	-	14	TGTGCCAGCAGCCAAGCGTTGGAGGGGACTGAAGCTTTCTTT	CASSQALEGTEAFF
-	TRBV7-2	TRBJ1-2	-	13	TGTGCCAGCAGCTTAGGACAGAACTATGGCTACACCTTC	CASSLGQNYGYTF
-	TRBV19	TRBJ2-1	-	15	TGTGCCAGTAAAGTCGGGGACCTCTCCTACAATGAGCAGTTCTTC	CASKVGDLSYNEQFF
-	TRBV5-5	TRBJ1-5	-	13	TGTGCCAGCAGCCCCCCGGGGGGCCAGCCCCAGCATTTT	CASSPPGGQPQHF
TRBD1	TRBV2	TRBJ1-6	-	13	TGTGCCAGCCAGAACAGGGGGCATTCACCCCTCCACTTT	CASQNRGHSPLHF
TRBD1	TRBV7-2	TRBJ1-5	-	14	TGTGCCAGCAGCTTAGTCAGGGGGGATCAGCCCCAGCATTTT	CASSLVRGDQPQHF
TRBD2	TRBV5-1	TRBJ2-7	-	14	TGCGCCAGCAGCCCATCTAGCGGGGCCTACGAGCAGTACTTC	CASSPSSGAYEQYF
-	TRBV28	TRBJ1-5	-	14	TGTGCCAGCCTCATGTTGTTGGGCAATCAGCCCCAGCATTTT	CASLMLLGNQPQHF
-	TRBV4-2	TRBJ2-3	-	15	TGTGCCAGCAGCCTCGAGGGACAATCCACAGATACGCAGTATTTT	CASSLEGQSTDTQYF
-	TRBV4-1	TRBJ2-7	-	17	TGCGCCAGCAGCCAGACCCCCCTCGTTGGGAGCTCCTACGAGCAGTACTTC	CASSQTPLVGSSYEQYF
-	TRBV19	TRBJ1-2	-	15	TGTGCCAGTAGTATCCGGGGGCGGCGAGGCTATGGCTACACCTTC	CASSIRGRRGYGYTF
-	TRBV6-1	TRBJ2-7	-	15	TGTGCCAGCAGTGAATGGACAGCCGATTCCTACGAGCAGTACTTC	CASSEWTADSYEQYF
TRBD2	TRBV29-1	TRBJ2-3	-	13	TGCAGCGTTGAAATTAGCGGGGGGGATACGCAGTATTTT	CSVEISGGDTQYF
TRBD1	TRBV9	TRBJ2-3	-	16	TGTGCCAGCAGTACCGTAGGGGGCGCGTACACAGATACGCAGTATTTT	CASSTVGGAYTDTQYF
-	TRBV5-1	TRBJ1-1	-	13	TGCGCCAGCAGCCCTGAATGGAACACTGAAGCTTTCTTT	CASSPEWNTEAFF